One and the same sample provided the 8 T cell receptor beta chains below, sequenced in a study of monozygotic twins with inflammatory bowel disease. Following a re-call of the 5' RACE reads, TCRdb has one entry per CDR3 protein and lacks DNA. Its listing shows more than 95,000 distinct CDR3 sequences. Material for sequencing was blood. Source of these receptors: a human donor with ulcerative colitis or Crohn's disease, or a healthy co-twin of an affected twin (not recorded which).

This CDR3 is CASSLGHIQETQYF. The gene calls are TRBV28 and TRBJ2-5; the TCRdb call, TRBD1, lacks DNA for checking. The CDR3 covers 14 residues. Per germline, CDR1 MDHEN and CDR2 SYDVKM.

V and J are TRBV28 and TRBJ2-1; TCRdb's D call, TRBD1, is unchecked because there is no DNA. CDR3 size: 17 residues. The germline gives CDR1 MDHEN, CDR2 SYDVKM. This CDR3 reads CASSLFQAGISYNEQFF.

The chain links TRBV19 to TRBJ2-7; TCRdb designates TRBD2, a call that cannot be tested without DNA. Germline V gene data show CDR1 as LNHDA and CDR2 as SQIVND (reference sequence). The CDR3 spans 13 residues. This chain's CDR3 is CASTGLDPYEQYF.

V is TRBV20-1 and J is TRBJ1-5; TCRdb reports TRBD1, a call that lacks DNA to check it against. This CDR3 is built from 16 residues. Germline CDR1 reads DFQATT; CDR2 reads SNEGSKA (reference sequence). The CDR3 sequence: CSASEFPRALVQPQHF.

This chain connects TRBV5-6 to TRBJ2-4; TCRdb lists TRBD1, though no DNA is available to test this call. CDR1 is SGHDT, CDR2 YYEEEE, per germline. This CDR3 comprises 19 residues. This CDR3 is CASSPGHEVGTTAKNIQYF.

The genes are TRBV20-1 and TRBJ2-1; without DNA, the TCRdb call of TRBD1 cannot be checked. The CDR3 runs 16 residues. Per the germline V gene, CDR1 is DFQATT and CDR2 is SNEGSKA (reference sequence). CDR3 amino acids: CSARDYRRDRGNEQFF.

The V call is TRBV28, the J call TRBJ2-1; checking the TCRdb D call of TRBD1 is not possible without DNA. CDR1 is MDHEN and CDR2 is SYDVKM in the germline V gene. The CDR3 covers 13 residues. CDR3 region: CASSLGGYNEQFF.

This chain's CDR3 is CASSVAGGLRETQYF. The V gene is TRBV9, the J gene TRBJ2-5; TCRdb's D call, TRBD1, is unchecked because there is no DNA. The V gene's germline CDR1 is SGDLS and CDR2 YYNGEE. The CDR3 loop spans 15 amino acids.